This TCR beta chain was recovered during a study of blood T cell repertoires in COVID-19. Sequencing was performed with immunoSEQ multiplex PCR; in TCRdb, only in-frame clones are kept and a portion is missing. Of under 350,000 clones listed, 86% are singletons. Per the germline V gene, CDR1 is MDHEN and CDR2 is SYDVKM. The CDR3 extends over 17 amino acids. V gave up 6 bases and J gave up 4 bases; unmatched junction bases: 8. This sequence originates from a woman aged 40 to 49 with acute COVID-19. The sample taken for sequencing was PBMCs or T cells enriched from blood (not recorded which). The chain employs TRBV28 and TRBJ2-6; 11 bases are shared with TRBD1. The CDR3 loop reads CASRSDRGLGGANVLTF. CDR3 sequence (DNA): TGTGCCAGCAGATCGGACAGGGGGCTAGGAGGGGCCAACGTCCTGACTTTC.